This TCR beta chain comes out of a study of PD-L1 blockade in urothelial cancer. Across the study: Patients began atezolizumab, 1,200 mg intravenously every 3 weeks, at some point between 2012 and 2014.

Whole-study findings and limits: Below-median pretreatment blood TCR clonality was associated with improved progression-free and overall survival.

Each patient's cancer was a locally advanced or metastatic urothelial carcinoma. Clones were sequenced by immunoSEQ multiplex PCR, and TCRdb holds only the in-frame ones, with some missing. The sample contains 35,000 to 40,000 clones, roughly 82% of which appear only once. Germline CDR1 MDHEN, CDR2 SYDVKM. There are 15 residues in the CDR3. V shed 2 bases, J shed 3 bases, and the junction held 1 base outside the gene matches. To note about this clone: Its antigen is unidentified.

The sequencing here drew on PBMCs, taken around atezolizumab (anti-PD-L1) treatment. This sequence was found in a man in his 70s with urothelial cancer. J is TRBJ2-2 and V is TRBV28; 9 nucleotides align to TRBD1. CDR3 sequence reads: CASSLGTGYTGELFF. The CDR3 region has the DNA TGTGCCAGCAGTTTAGGGACAGGGTACACCGGGGAGCTGTTTTTT.